The T cell receptor beta chain described here comes from a study of T-cell memory formation after mild COVID-19 (dated by TCRdb to about 2021). About the investigation overall: TCR sequence clusters from the two donors were found to be largely donor specific. T-cell clones expanding and contracting after mild COVID-19 in a couple of donors were tracked by longitudinal TCRalpha and TCRbeta repertoire sequencing. Two young, previously healthy adult volunteers made up the cohort, one male and one female.

In its sample, this clonotype was seen a few times. Its antigen is currently not known. The record has no base qualities; no much larger clone is one base away. CDR3 length: 19 amino acids, cysteine to phenylalanine. The DNA shown is the 57-base CDR3, in frame from base 1. The CDR1 and CDR2 encoded by the germline V gene are MNHEY and SVGAGI. Compared with germline, V lacks 0 bases and J lacks 0 bases; bases without a gene match: 7. These reads were obtained on an Illumina NovaSeq 6000. TCRalpha and TCRbeta cDNA libraries were constructed by 5'RACE with constant-segment primers, with sample barcodes and unique molecular identifiers being introduced. RNA was extracted from every sample with Trizol reagent. Amplification of the libraries took two PCR steps, and the second step added a second sample barcode plus Illumina TruSeq adapters. The libraries were sequenced on an Illumina NovaSeq using 2 x 150 bp paired-end reads. The source study handled its data this way. Demultiplexing of reads and collapsing into UMI-guided consensus sequences were performed with migec v1.2.7. Using mixcr v2.1.11, UMI consensuses were aligned to TRA and TRB V and J templates and then assembled into clonotypes. Clonotypes were classified as expanded or contracted when called significant by both edgeR and NoisET, with noise models trained on biological replicates. For edgeR calls, the cutoffs were a false discovery rate-adjusted p below 0.01 and a log2 fold-change threshold of 1. As an exploratory analysis of dynamics, max-normalized trajectories of the 1000 most abundant clonotypes were examined by PCA with hierarchical clustering. The CD4 or CD8 phenotype of responding clones was assigned using the separately sequenced CD4+ and CD8+ repertoires. Using fastp at Q25 and MiXCR, TCRdb reprocessed the public reads and kept productive beta chains. Each CDR3 protein appears once, grouped with its most common genes and DNA. TCRdb's processing, not the study's, gives the V and J calls here. This sample lists around 530,000 distinct CDR3 sequences; less than 25% were detected once. The ten largest clones take up 7% to 9% of the sample.

PBMCs were isolated by Ficoll-Paque density gradient centrifugation. The paper's findings and limits, for the study overall: Contracting CD4+ clones turned up mainly in the CM and EM memory subsets, whereas EMRA was where CD8+ clones were enriched. Clones that contracted from day 15 to 85 showed balanced CD4/CD8 phenotypes, whereas a second wave of clones that expanded from day 15 to 37 leaned towards CD4+. Some responding clones were detected in pre-infection memory, which suggested that pre-existing cross-reactive memory T cells had joined the SARS-CoV-2 response. The second-wave clones that peaked on day 37 were not confirmed to be SARS-CoV-2 specific. Only a couple of mild cases were covered in the study, and larger cohorts including severe cases with pre-infection samples were considered necessary.

Sequencing was performed on PBMCs or a T cell subset sorted from them (not recorded which). This TCR was recovered from an adult woman who had mild COVID-19 (a few samples of this study predate the infection). The sample titles of this study are shuffled in the database, so cell type and time point are left out; the donor was told from shared clones. The sequence joins TRBV6-5 to TRBJ2-7; 14 central nucleotides agree with TRBD2. The nucleotide sequence reads as follows: TGTGCCAGCAGTTACTCGTGGACTAGCGGGGGGCCTACCTCCTACGAGCAGTACTTC. Its translation is CASSYSWTSGGPTSYEQYF.